Each of the 9 T cell receptor beta chains below was sequenced from the same sample in a study of blood T cell repertoires in COVID-19. Profiled with immunoSEQ multiplex PCR; TCRdb holds only in-frame clones, not every one. Of roughly 250,000 clones listed, approximately 88% are singletons. The specimen sequenced was PBMCs or T cells enriched from blood (not recorded which). The receptors stem from a woman aged 40 to 50 with acute COVID-19.

The genes are TRBV9 and TRBJ2-6, with TRBD1 identical over 10 bases. This CDR3 contains 19 residues. CDR1 and CDR2 from the germline V gene are SGDLS and YYNGEE. V was pared by 4 bases and J by 1 base, with 11 bases of the junction left unmatched. This chain's CDR3 is CASSKRDRGLFSGANVLTF. As DNA, the CDR3 is TGTGCCAGCAGCAAACGGGACAGGGGACTCTTTTCTGGGGCCAACGTCCTGACTTTC.

The CDR3 reads CASELSSGVSNEQFF. The CDR3 DNA sequence: TGTGCCAGCGAGCTTTCTAGCGGGGTTTCGAATGAGCAGTTCTTC. This chain uses TRBV9 with TRBJ2-1; TRBD2 matches 9 bases. Germline V gene lookup returns CDR1 SGDLS and CDR2 YYNGEE. The trim removed 7 bases at V and 7 bases at J, leaving 12 bases unmatched. The CDR3 length is 15 residues. The whole variable domain, filled in from reference TRBV9 and TRBJ2-1, reads DSGVTQTPKHLITATGQRVTLRCSPRSGDLSVYWYQQSLDQGLQFLIQYYNGEERAKGNILERFSAQQFPDLHSELNLSSLELGDSALYFCASELSSGVSNEQFFGPGTRLTVL.

This chain uses TRBV9 with TRBJ2-2, with D maybe TRBD2 (6 bases). This CDR3 comprises 16 residues. Trimming removed 0 bases at V and 4 bases at J, with 13 bases between. CDR1 and CDR2 (germline): SGDLS, YYNGEE. The CDR3 region has the DNA TGTGCCAGCAGCGTAGACGGGGACTCCGGCACCGGGGAGCTGTTTTTT. It yields the protein CASSVDGDSGTGELFF.

The genes are TRBV7-9 and TRBJ1-1, with 11 bases identical to TRBD1. Per the germline V gene, CDR1 is SEHNR and CDR2 is FQNEAQ (reference sequence). This CDR3 is 14 amino acids long. Trimming at V came to 5 bases and at J to 6 bases, leaving 5 bases not matched to a gene. CDR3 coding DNA: TGTGCCAGCAGCCCGGGGGACAGGGGGTCTGAAGCTTTCTTT. This translates into CASSPGDRGSEAFF. The whole variable domain, filled in from reference TRBV7-9 and TRBJ1-1, reads DTGVSQNPRHKITKRGQNVTFRCDPISEHNRLYWYRQTLGQGPEFLTYFQNEAQLEKSRLLSDRFSAERPKGSFSTLEIQRTEQGDSAMYLCASSPGDRGSEAFFGQGTRLTVV.

The chain links TRBV3-1 (or the pseudogene TRBV3-2) to TRBJ2-7; D ambiguous. Trimming shortened V by 0 bases and J by 2 bases, and 17 bases separated the two germline ends. Looked up from germline, CDR1 is LGHDT and CDR2 is YNNKEL (reference sequence). The CDR3 extends over 17 amino acids. The CDR3 region has the DNA TGTGCCAGCAGCCAAGAGGATCAAGGAGAGGTCCCCTACGAGCAGTACTTC. Encoded protein: CASSQEDQGEVPYEQYF.

The genes are TRBV19 and TRBJ1-3; 9 bases are shared with TRBD1. Germline-derived CDR1 and CDR2 are LNHDA and SQIVND (reference sequence). Trimming removed 5 bases from V and 0 bases from J; junction bases left unmatched: 11. The CDR3 has 18 residues. The CDR3 sequence: CASSPGQGPGGSGNTIYF. The CDR3 DNA follows: TGTGCCAGTAGTCCGGGACAGGGCCCCGGTGGCTCTGGAAACACCATATATTTT.

This clone was seen once. The chain combines TRBV14 with TRBJ1-1; maybe TRBD1 (6 bases). This CDR3 spans 12 amino acids. Trimming took off 5 bases at V and 11 bases at J, with 15 bases between the two ends. CDR1 is SGHDN, CDR2 FVKESK, per germline. The CDR3 here is CASSYHQGTAFF. CDR3 coding DNA: TGTGCCAGCAGCTATCACCAGGGGACGGCTTTCTTT.

The CDR3 loop reads CASSKTGVKTQYF. The DNA for the CDR3 is TGTGCCAGCAGTAAGACAGGGGTGAAGACCCAGTACTTC. This sequence joins TRBV6-5 and TRBJ2-5; 8 nucleotides align to TRBD1. Germline V gene sequence: CDR1 MNHEY, CDR2 SVGAGI. The V gene end was trimmed by 5 bases and the J gene end by 6 bases; junction bases not matched to a gene: 5. The CDR3 is made up of 13 amino acids.

The genes are TRBV7-9 and TRBJ1-1; 9 bases match TRBD1. Germline loops: CDR1 SEHNR, CDR2 FQNEAQ (reference sequence). Trimming removed 5 bases from V and 3 bases from J; junction bases left unmatched: 13. The CDR3 contains 17 residues. The CDR3 reads CASSPPFGQGIHTEAFF. CDR3 DNA: TGTGCCAGCAGCCCCCCCTTCGGACAGGGGATCCACACTGAAGCTTTCTTT. The variable domain in full, with the rest retrieved from reference TRBV7-9 and TRBJ1-1, is DTGVSQNPRHKITKRGQNVTFRCDPISEHNRLYWYRQTLGQGPEFLTYFQNEAQLEKSRLLSDRFSAERPKGSFSTLEIQRTEQGDSAMYLCASSPPFGQGIHTEAFFGQGTRLTVV.